The entry below gives a single T cell receptor beta chain sequence along with its context. This sample stems from a study of blood T cell repertoires in COVID-19. In the study overall: COVID-19 samples from acute and convalescent phases originated in the United States, Italy and Spain. Nucleic acid was either cDNA or gDNA, and it came from T cells, B-cell-depleted T cells, or PBMCs.

The repertoire was sequenced with immunoSEQ multiplex PCR; TCRdb's copy has only in-frame clones and lacks some. Among approximately 500,000 clones listed, 80% to 90% were seen once. This CDR3 contains 15 residues. The material sequenced was peripheral blood. The V and J genes are TRBV21-1 and TRBJ2-7; TRBD2 was called by the table and not checked on the DNA. TRBV21-1 is a pseudogene locus. This TCR was recovered from a human donor in a cohort sampled during active COVID-19. The chain's CDR3 is CASSKTSGTCYEQYF. CDR3 nucleotide sequence: TGTGCCAGCAGCAAGACTAGCGGGACTTGCTACGAGCAGTACTTC.